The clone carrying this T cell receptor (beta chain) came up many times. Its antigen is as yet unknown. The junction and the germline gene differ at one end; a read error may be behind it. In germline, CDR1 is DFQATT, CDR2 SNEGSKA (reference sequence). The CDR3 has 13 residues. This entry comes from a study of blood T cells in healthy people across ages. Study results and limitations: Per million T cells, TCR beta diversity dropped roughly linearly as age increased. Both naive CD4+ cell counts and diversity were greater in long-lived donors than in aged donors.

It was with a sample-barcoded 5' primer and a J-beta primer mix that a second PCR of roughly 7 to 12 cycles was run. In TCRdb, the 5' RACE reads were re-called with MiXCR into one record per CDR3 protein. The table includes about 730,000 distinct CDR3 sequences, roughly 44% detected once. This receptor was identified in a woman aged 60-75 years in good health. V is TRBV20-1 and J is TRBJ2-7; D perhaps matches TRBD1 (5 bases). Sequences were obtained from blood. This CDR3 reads CSARDSTTYEQYF. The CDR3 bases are TGCAGTGCTCGAGACAGCACTACCTACGAGCAGTACTTC.